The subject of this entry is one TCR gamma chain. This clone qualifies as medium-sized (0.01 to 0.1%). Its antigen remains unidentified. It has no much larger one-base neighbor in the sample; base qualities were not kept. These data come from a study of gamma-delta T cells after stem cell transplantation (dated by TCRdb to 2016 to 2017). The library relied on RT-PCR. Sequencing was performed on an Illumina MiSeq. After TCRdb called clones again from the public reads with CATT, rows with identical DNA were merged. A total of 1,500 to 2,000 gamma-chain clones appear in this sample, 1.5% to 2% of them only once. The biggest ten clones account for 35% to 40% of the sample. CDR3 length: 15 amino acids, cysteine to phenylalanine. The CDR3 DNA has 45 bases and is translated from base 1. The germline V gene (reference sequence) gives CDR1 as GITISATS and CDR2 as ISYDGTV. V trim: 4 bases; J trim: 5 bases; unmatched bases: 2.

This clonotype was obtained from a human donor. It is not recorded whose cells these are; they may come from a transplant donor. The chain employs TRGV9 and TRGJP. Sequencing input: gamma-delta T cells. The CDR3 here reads CALWEKELGKKIKVF. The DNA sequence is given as TGTGCCTTGTGGGAAAAAGAGTTGGGCAAAAAAATCAAGGTATTT.